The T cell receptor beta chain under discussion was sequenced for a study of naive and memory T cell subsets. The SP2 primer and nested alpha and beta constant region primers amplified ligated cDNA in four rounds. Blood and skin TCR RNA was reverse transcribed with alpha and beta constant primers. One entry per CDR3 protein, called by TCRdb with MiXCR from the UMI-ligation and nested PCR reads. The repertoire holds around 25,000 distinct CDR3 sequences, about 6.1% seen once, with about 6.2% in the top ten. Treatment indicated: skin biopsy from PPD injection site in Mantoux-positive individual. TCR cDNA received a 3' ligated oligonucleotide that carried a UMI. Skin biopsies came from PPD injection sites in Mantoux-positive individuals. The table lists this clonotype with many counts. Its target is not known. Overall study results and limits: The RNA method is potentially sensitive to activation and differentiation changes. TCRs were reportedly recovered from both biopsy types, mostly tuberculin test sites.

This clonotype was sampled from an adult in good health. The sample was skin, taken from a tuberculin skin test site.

CDR3 loop: CASSRVPGGETQYF. CDR3 in DNA: TGCGCCAGCAGCCGAGTCCCGGGGGGGGAGACCCAGTACTTC. The chain recombines TRBV4-1 with TRBJ2-5; the match to TRBD2 covers 8 bases. The V segment lost 4 bases and the J segment 5 bases; nucleotides outside the gene matches: 6. There are 14 residues in the CDR3. The germline CDR1 and CDR2 sequences are MGHRA and YSYEKL.